One and the same sample provided the 11 T cell receptor beta chains below, sequenced in a study of vaccination effects on CD4 cells after COVID-19. A roughly 10-day culture period preceded the isolation of CD4+ T cells. Confirmation by PCR established that the person had SARS-CoV-2 infection between March and December 2020. Each participant received a vaccine that was either BNT162b2 or mRNA-1273, given as two doses. Assay used: immunoSEQ multiplex PCR; TCRdb lists only in-frame clones, some missing. The sample contains tens of thousands of clones, 76% of which appear only once. Their recognized antigens are unknown. The material sequenced was CD4+ T cells from PBMCs cultured without peptide, taken after COVID-19 vaccination. Receptor source: a human donor who had a prior SARS-CoV-2 infection.

This sequence joins TRBV9 and TRBJ2-2; D gene unclear. There are 14 residues in the CDR3. Germline CDR1 and CDR2: SGDLS and YYNGEE. V shed 0 bases and J shed 0 bases, with 3 bases lying between them. The CDR3 nucleotides are TGTGCCAGCAGCGTAGCTCCGAACACCGGGGAGCTGTTTTTT. Translated: CASSVAPNTGELFF.

The rearrangement joins TRBV24-1 to TRBJ2-7; 10 bases map to TRBD2. Germline V CDR1 and CDR2: KGHDR, SFDVKD. CDR3 size: 15 residues. V trimming: 2 bases; J trimming: 5 bases; junction bases outside the gene matches: 5. CDR3 residues: CATSDSRAGGDEQYF. CDR3 nucleotide sequence: TGTGCCACCAGTGATTCCAGAGCGGGAGGGGACGAGCAGTACTTC.

V gene TRBV6-6 combines with J gene TRBJ2-5; D is possibly TRBD2 (6 bases). V was shortened by 6 bases and J by 7 bases, with 9 bases between the two germline ends. CDR3 length: 11 residues. The germline CDR1 and CDR2 sequences are MNHNY and SVGAGI (reference sequence). This CDR3 reads CASSRAGTQYF. CDR3 bases: TGTGCCAGCAGCCGAGCGGGGACCCAGTACTTC.

The V and J genes are TRBV5-1 and TRBJ2-1; 11 bases match TRBD2. The V gene's germline CDR1 is SGHRS and CDR2 YFSETQ. This CDR3 contains 15 residues. The trim removed 4 bases at V and 7 bases at J, leaving 7 bases unmatched. The CDR3 spells CASSRLAGSGNEQFF. The CDR3 DNA follows: TGCGCCAGCAGCCGACTAGCGGGGTCGGGGAATGAGCAGTTCTTC.

Relative to its sample, this clone is medium-sized. The chain has TRBV7-3 and TRBJ1-6, with a possible D match to TRBD1 (6 bases). From germline, CDR1 is SGHTA and CDR2 FQGTGA. Deletions cut 1 base from V and 9 bases from J, with 10 bases between. The CDR3 extends over 14 amino acids. In DNA, the CDR3 is TGTGCCAGCAGCTTAAGAGGGGGAGGTTCACCCCTCCACTTT. Translating it yields CASSLRGGGSPLHF.

The chain is built from TRBV6-5 and TRBJ1-1, with 7 bases that match TRBD1. CDR3 length: 14 residues. Germline V gives CDR1 MNHEY, CDR2 SVGAGI. Trimming removed 8 bases from V and 1 base from J; junction bases left unmatched: 7. The CDR3 DNA sequence: TGTGCCAGCCCACGGGGACAGACGAACACTGAAGCTTTCTTT. Its protein product is CASPRGQTNTEAFF.

The rearrangement links TRBV5-6 to TRBJ2-7; D gene uncertain. From germline, CDR1 is SGHDT and CDR2 YYEEEE. V was pared by 0 bases and J by 0 bases, with 7 bases between. The CDR3 is made up of 14 amino acids. Here the CDR3 DNA reads TGTGCCAGCAGCTTGGTCCTAAACTCCTACGAGCAGTACTTC. Encoded protein: CASSLVLNSYEQYF.

V gene TRBV19 combines with J gene TRBJ1-2; D is undetermined. The germline V and J ends were trimmed by 3 bases and 2 bases, with 10 bases remaining between them. CDR3 length equals 14 residues. CDR1 LNHDA and CDR2 SQIVND come from the germline V gene (reference sequence). This chain's CDR3 is CASSIYPENYGYTF. The CDR3 nucleotides are TGTGCCAGTAGTATTTACCCGGAAAACTATGGCTACACCTTC.

Here the CDR3 reads CASSFGLAELYEQYF. The CDR3 region has the DNA TGCGCCAGCAGCTTCGGACTAGCGGAGCTGTACGAGCAGTACTTC. The chain is built from TRBV5-1 and TRBJ2-7; TRBD2 matches at 10 bases. There are 15 residues in the CDR3. CDR1 is SGHRS and CDR2 is YFSETQ in the germline V gene. The J segment lost 4 bases and the V segment lost 2 bases, leaving 6 bases of the junction unmatched.

The chain recombines TRBV4-3 with TRBJ2-3, with 8 bases aligning to TRBD2. The germline V gene has CDR1 LGHNA and CDR2 YSLEER. The CDR3 runs 17 residues. The V gene end was trimmed by 4 bases and the J gene end by 2 bases; junction bases not matched to a gene: 11. The CDR3 nucleotides read TGCGCCAGCAGCCGCGGACTAGCCTCCACTTACACAGATACGCAGTATTTT. It encodes CASSRGLASTYTDTQYF.

The chain has TRBV11-2 and TRBJ1-1; D not resolved. The CDR3 spans 14 residues. The V and J ends lost 5 bases and 5 bases respectively, with 15 bases between them. Germline-derived CDR1 and CDR2 are SGHAT and FQNNGV. DNA for the CDR3: TGTGCCAGCAGCCCGCAGGCCAGAATGACTGAAGCTTTCTTT. Its protein is CASSPQARMTEAFF.